The 6 T cell receptor beta chains listed next were all sequenced from one sample in a study of beta chain features in type 1 diabetes. Antigens of these TCRs are unknown. General study points: Type 1 diabetes patients had TCRB CDR3s that were shorter (moderately but significantly so) in all four CD4+ subsets.

Since all of the isolated RNA was reverse transcribed, expressed TCRB transcripts were what got sequenced. Assay used: immunoSEQ multiplex PCR; TCRdb lists only in-frame clones, some missing. In the table there are some 700,000 clones, around 15% of which are singletons. The material sequenced was naive CD4+ T cells from blood. The receptor set was obtained from a man between 18 and 35 years old with type 1 diabetes.

This clone was observed a few times. The chain uses TRBV5-1 and TRBJ2-7; D might be TRBD1 (6 bases). The CDR3 runs 15 residues. The V end was cut by 0 bases, the J end by 1 base, with 11 bases between. Germline V lookup: CDR1 SGHRS, CDR2 YFSETQ. The CDR3 DNA reads as TGCGCCAGCAGCTTGGAAGGACAGCGATCCTACGAGCAGTACTTC. Amino acid sequence: CASSLEGQRSYEQYF. Full variable domain (missing parts from reference TRBV5-1 and TRBJ2-7): KAGVTQTPRYLIKTRGQQVTLSCSPISGHRSVSWYQQTPGQGLQFLFEYFSETQRNKGNFPGRFSGRQFSNSRSEMNVSTLELGDSALYLCASSLEGQRSYEQYFGPGTRLTVT.

A word on this clone: One end of the junction does not line up with germline, which may come from a read error. This sequence joins TRBV7-7 and TRBJ2-7, with D perhaps given as TRBD1 or TRBD2 (5 bases each). The CDR3 is 15 residues long. Germline CDR1 is SSHAT and CDR2 is FNYEAQ (reference sequence). Here the CDR3 DNA reads TGTGCTAGCAGCTTAGGGTCAGGGAGCGCCTACGAGCAGTACTTC. Encoded protein: CASSLGSGSAYEQYF.

This clone has just a few counts. CDR3 nucleotide sequence: TGTGCCAGCAGTTACGGGACGGGGGTGGAATCCTACGAGCAGTACTTC. This gives the protein CASSYGTGVESYEQYF. This chain joins TRBV6-5 and TRBJ2-7, with D possibly TRBD2 on 6 matching bases. Germline CDR1 and CDR2: MNHEY and SVGAGI. The CDR3 length is 16 residues. Trimming took off 2 bases at V and 1 base at J, with 15 bases between the two ends.

The J gene is TRBJ2-2, the V gene TRBV2; D may be TRBD2 (6 bases). The V and J ends lost 2 bases and 1 base respectively, with 11 bases between them. Germline CDR1 reads SNHLY; CDR2 reads FYNNEI. This CDR3 comprises 16 residues. The CDR3 here is CASSERGGVNTGELFF. Written as DNA, the CDR3 is TGTGCCAGCAGTGAAAGGGGCGGGGTGAACACCGGGGAGCTGTTTTTT.

This chain connects TRBV6-5 to TRBJ1-2, with unresolved D. Trimming shortened V by 2 bases and J by 5 bases, and 12 bases separated the two germline ends. The CDR3 is 14 residues long. Germline assignment: CDR1 MNHEY and CDR2 SVGAGI. The CDR3 bases are TGTGCCAGCAGTTACAGGCCGACGGGGTATGGCTACACCTTC. This encodes CASSYRPTGYGYTF.

Note on this clone: The same CDR3 arises from other DNA sequences in this sample as well. The chain joins TRBV7-9 to TRBJ1-1; D ambiguous. Per germline, CDR1 SEHNR and CDR2 FQNEAQ (reference sequence). This CDR3 is 15 amino acids long. Trimming left V 3 bases short and J 0 bases short, with 11 bases between. The CDR3 loop is CASSLGIAMNTEAFF. The CDR3 DNA follows: TGTGCCAGCAGCTTGGGTATAGCCATGAACACTGAAGCTTTCTTT.